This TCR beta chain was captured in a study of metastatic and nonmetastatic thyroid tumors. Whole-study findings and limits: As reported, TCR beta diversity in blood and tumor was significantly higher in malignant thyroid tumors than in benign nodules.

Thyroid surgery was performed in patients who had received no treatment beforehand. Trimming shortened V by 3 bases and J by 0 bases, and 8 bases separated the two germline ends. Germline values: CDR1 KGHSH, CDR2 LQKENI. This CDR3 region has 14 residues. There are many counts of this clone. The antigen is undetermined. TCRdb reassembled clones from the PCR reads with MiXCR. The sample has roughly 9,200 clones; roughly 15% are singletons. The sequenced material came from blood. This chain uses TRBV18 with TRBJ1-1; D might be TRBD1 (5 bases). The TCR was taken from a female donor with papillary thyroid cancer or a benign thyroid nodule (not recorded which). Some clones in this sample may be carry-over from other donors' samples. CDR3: CASSPGPLNTEAFF. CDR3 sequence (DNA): TGTGCCAGCTCACCGGGACCGCTGAACACTGAAGCTTTCTTT.